Following are 16 T cell receptor beta chains from one sample sequenced in a study of shared clonotypes between healthy human individuals. Libraries were prepared by immunoSEQ multiplex PCR; TCRdb keeps only in-frame clonotypes and omits some of them. The repertoire has nearly 1,000,000 clones, 70% to 85% of them found once; the top ten carry approximately 1.5%. Sequencing was carried out using memory CD4+ T cells sorted from blood. Documented subset: CD45RA-negative fraction. These receptors were obtained from a young man in good health.

The chain links TRBV29-1 to TRBJ2-5; D is possibly TRBD2 (6 bases). Germline loops: CDR1 SQVTM, CDR2 ANQGSEA. Trimming took off 6 bases at V and 2 bases at J, with 19 bases between the two ends. This CDR3 spans 15 amino acids. The CDR3 spells CSVGGVGGGQETQYF. For the CDR3, the DNA is TGCAGCGTCGGGGGAGTGGGGGGAGGACAAGAGACCCAGTACTTC.

The rearrangement joins TRBV5-1 to TRBJ1-1; D is possibly TRBD1 (5 bases). From germline, CDR1 is SGHRS and CDR2 YFSETQ. This CDR3 has 13 residues. Trimming removed 2 bases at V and 4 bases at J, with 9 bases between. In nucleotides, the CDR3 is TGCGCCAGCAGCTTTTCCAGGGCCACTGAAGCTTTCTTT. Its protein product is CASSFSRATEAFF.

The table lists this clone with a count of one. This chain uses TRBV10-3 with TRBJ1-4; D gene unclear. Germline values: CDR1 ENHRY, CDR2 SYGVKD. The V and J ends lost 4 bases and 5 bases respectively, with 8 bases between them. This CDR3 region has 13 residues. CDR3 DNA: TGTGCCATCAGTGGGGCAGCGAATGAAAAACTGTTTTTT. It codes for CAISGAANEKLFF.

The rearrangement uses TRBV6-5 and TRBJ1-4; weak D call: TRBD1 (5 bases). V was clipped by 5 bases and J by 0 bases, with 7 bases between them. CDR3 length equals 14 residues. The V gene's germline CDR1 is MNHEY and CDR2 SVGAGI. DNA for the CDR3: TGTGCCAGCAGTGACAGCACAACTAATGAAAAACTGTTTTTT. It encodes CASSDSTTNEKLFF.

This clone has more than one count but fewer than ten. This sequence joins TRBV7-8 and TRBJ2-7, with 8 bases matching TRBD1. The germline V gene has CDR1 SGHVS and CDR2 FQNEAQ. This CDR3 is 16 amino acids long. With 5 bases clipped from V and 3 bases from J, the junction kept 12 bases outside the gene matches. The DNA of the CDR3 is TGTGCCAGCAGCCCCAGGGGGCAGGGGGGACTCTACGAGCAGTACTTC. This translates into CASSPRGQGGLYEQYF.

This chain uses TRBV2 with TRBJ2-5; 9 nucleotides align to TRBD1. The germline CDR1 and CDR2 sequences are SNHLY and FYNNEI. The CDR3 runs to 15 residues. Trimming took 6 bases from V and 5 from J; bases not matched to a gene: 10. The CDR3 DNA sequence: TGTGCCAGCAGCGTTTACAGGGGGCGGATTGAGACCCAGTACTTC. This encodes CASSVYRGRIETQYF.

In DNA, the CDR3 is TGTGCCAGCAGCTTCCAGGGGCTAGCGCTTGAAAAACTGTTTTTT. Protein product: CASSFQGLALEKLFF. The chain joins TRBV7-2 to TRBJ1-4; weak D call: TRBD1 (6 bases). Trimming pared 3 bases from V and 7 bases from J, leaving 15 bases between. Germline V gene sequence: CDR1 SGHTA, CDR2 FQGNSA. CDR3 size: 15 residues. The variable domain in full, completed from reference TRBV7-2 and TRBJ1-4, reads GAGVSQSPSNKVTEKGKDVELRCDPISGHTALYWYRQSLGQGLEFLIYFQGNSAPDKSGLPSDRFSAERTGGSVSTLTIQRTQQEDSAVYLCASSFQGLALEKLFFGSGTQLSVL.

J is TRBJ1-4 and V is TRBV2, with a tentative D call TRBD1 (5 bases). The CDR3 is 14 amino acids. Germline V lookup: CDR1 SNHLY, CDR2 FYNNEI. V lost 8 bases, J lost 4 bases, and 14 bases lay in between. CDR3: CASGQGTGNEKLFF. The DNA of the CDR3 is TGTGCCAGCGGGCAGGGTACCGGTAATGAAAAACTGTTTTTT.

This clone was found many times. The chain combines TRBV10-1 with TRBJ1-2; D unresolved. The germline V and J ends were trimmed by 3 bases and 4 bases, with 9 bases remaining between them. The CDR3 runs to 13 residues. Germline V CDR1 and CDR2: WNHNN, SYGVQD (reference sequence). This CDR3 reads CASSDSLSYGYTF. For the CDR3, the DNA is TGCGCCAGCAGTGATAGTTTAAGCTATGGCTACACCTTC.

The chain couples TRBV6-6 to TRBJ2-6; D gene ambiguous. Trimming removed 5 bases from V and 0 bases from J, with 8 bases in between. The CDR3 is 15 amino acids. Germline assignment: CDR1 MNHNY and CDR2 SVGAGI (reference sequence). In DNA, the CDR3 is TGTGCCAGCAGTGACCACAGCTCTGGGGCCAACGTCCTGACTTTC. It codes for CASSDHSSGANVLTF.

This chain uses TRBV28 with TRBJ2-7; maybe TRBD2 (5 bases). V was pared by 6 bases and J by 0 bases, with 15 bases between. This CDR3 spans 15 amino acids. Looked up from germline, CDR1 is MDHEN and CDR2 is SYDVKM. The CDR3 here is CASRSGIISSYEQYF. CDR3 in DNA: TGTGCCAGCAGGTCCGGGATAATCAGCTCCTACGAGCAGTACTTC.

V usage is TRBV18 and J usage is TRBJ2-6; D remains ambiguous. Germline V gene data show CDR1 as KGHSH and CDR2 as LQKENI. The CDR3 sequence is 14 residues long. Trimming stripped 7 bases from V and 0 bases from J, with 7 bases between. CDR3 sequence reads: CASFQDSGANVLTF. The CDR3 DNA reads TGTGCCAGCTTTCAAGACTCTGGGGCCAACGTCCTGACTTTC.

The chain combines TRBV18 with TRBJ1-2; D might be TRBD1 (6 bases). CDR1 is KGHSH and CDR2 is LQKENI in the germline V gene. The CDR3 contains 14 residues. Trimming removed 6 bases at V and 3 bases at J, with 14 bases between. DNA for the CDR3: TGTGCCAGCTCCGGGGGGGCCACGGACTATGGCTACACCTTC. Translating it yields CASSGGATDYGYTF.

CDR3 sequence (DNA): TGTGCCAGCCGGGACACCTATAATTCACCCCTCCACTTT. This gives the protein CASRDTYNSPLHF. The chain carries TRBV6-1 and TRBJ1-6; tentative D call: TRBD1 (6 bases). The CDR3 extends over 13 amino acids. The germline V and J ends were trimmed by 8 bases and 2 bases, with 7 bases remaining between them. Germline-derived CDR1 and CDR2 are MNHNS and SASEGT.

This clone was seen more than once but under ten times. At the DNA level, this CDR3 is encoded by other sequences in the same sample as well. The chain uses TRBV6-1 and TRBJ2-7; D is possibly TRBD2 (6 bases). The CDR3 is 13 amino acids. V shed 5 bases and J shed 0 bases, with 8 bases lying between them. CDR1 and CDR2 (germline): MNHNS, SASEGT. CDR3 region: CASSPGSSYEQYF. The DNA for the CDR3 is TGTGCCAGCAGTCCCGGGAGCTCCTACGAGCAGTACTTC.

About this clone: A far larger clone is one base from this, pointing to a likely read error. The same CDR3 arises from other DNA sequences in this sample as well. The chain's CDR3 is CATSRDTGTNEQFF. Here the CDR3 DNA reads TGTGCCACCAGCAGAGATACAGGCACGAATGAGCAGTTCTTC. This rearrangement joins TRBV15 to TRBJ2-1, with TRBD1 as a possible D gene (5 bases). V was shortened by 0 bases and J by 7 bases, with 10 bases between the two germline ends. This CDR3 has 14 residues. Germline CDR1 is LNHNV and CDR2 is YYDKDF (reference sequence).